The TCR beta chain under discussion was sequenced for a study of blood T cell repertoires in COVID-19. The CDR3 is 13 residues long. Trimming cost V 6 bases and J 7 bases; bases outside gene matches: 8. The assay was immunoSEQ multiplex PCR, and TCRdb's table has in-frame clones only and misses some. Seen here are 200,000 to 250,000 clones, around 86% observed once, and the top ten hold around 6.9%. Sequencing used peripheral blood. The receptor was isolated from a man in his sixties who had recovered from COVID-19. The chain is built from TRBV12-3 or TRBV12-4 and TRBJ2-5, with 7 positions matching TRBD2. CDR3 coding DNA: TGTGCCAGCAGCTACGGGGTAGCGGGGACCCAGTACTTC. It specifies CASSYGVAGTQYF.